The 4 T cell receptor beta chains below come from one sample, sequenced in a study of shared clonotypes between healthy human individuals. Naive CD8 cells lacked CD45RO and underwent positive selection for CCR7, leaving out terminally differentiated effector memory CD45RA+ cells. Data came from immunoSEQ multiplex PCR; TCRdb stores just in-frame clones and leaves some out. The sample yields about 1,800,000 clones, about 95% seen once. Sequencing used naive CD8+ T cells sorted from blood. Source of these receptors: a young man in good health.

The rearrangement uses TRBV6-6 and TRBJ2-1; D is unresolved. V gave up 5 bases and J gave up 0 bases, with 11 bases separating them. Germline V gene sequence: CDR1 MNHNY, CDR2 SVGAGI (reference sequence). The CDR3 contains 15 residues. CDR3 sequence reads: CASSTPESSYNEQFF. The CDR3 nucleotides are TGTGCCAGCAGTACGCCGGAAAGCTCCTACAATGAGCAGTTCTTC.

This clone appeared a single time. A junction boundary mismatches the germline segment, possibly from a read error. The chain employs TRBV9 and TRBJ1-1; the match to TRBD1 covers 10 bases. This CDR3 has 16 amino acids. Germline lookup yields CDR1 SGDLS and CDR2 YYNGEE. In nucleotides, the CDR3 is TGTGCCAGCAGTACAGGGACAGGGGATATGAACAATGAAGCTTTCTTT. It specifies CASSTGTGDMNNEAFF.

The chain has TRBV4-3 and TRBJ1-2; no clear D gene. The CDR3 extends over 17 amino acids. Between the trimmed V and J ends, which lost 1 base and 6 bases, there was a span of 21 bases. The germline V gene has CDR1 LGHNA and CDR2 YSLEER. CDR3 in amino acids: CASSQGRNSEAFHGYTF. CDR3 DNA: TGCGCCAGCAGCCAAGGACGGAACAGTGAGGCTTTCCATGGCTACACCTTC.

As concerns this clone: Other DNA sequences in this sample translate to the same CDR3. The J gene is TRBJ2-7, the V gene TRBV11-2; D not certain. Trimming removed 2 bases at V and 6 bases at J, with 8 bases between. Germline loops: CDR1 SGHAT, CDR2 FQNNGV. This CDR3 comprises 12 residues. CDR3 residues: CASSLSSAEQYF. In DNA, the CDR3 is TGTGCCAGCAGCTTATCCTCCGCCGAGCAGTACTTC.